A single sample is the source of the 21 T cell receptor beta chains below, sequenced in a study of long-term antiretroviral therapy in people with HIV. The assay used was immunoSEQ (version v3.0), run at survey level. Sequenced by immunoSEQ multiplex PCR; TCRdb stores in-frame clones only, minus some. This table holds over 10,000 clones, 60% to 80% found once. Sequencing was performed on unsorted PBMCs, taken 0.5 years before starting antiretroviral therapy. The receptor set was obtained from a woman aged 35 to 49 with HIV.

This clone was seen a few times. The CDR3 DNA sequence: TGTGCCAGCAGCTTAGAGAGGGAACAGCCCCAGCATTTT. Translated, it gives CASSLEREQPQHF. V gene TRBV7-2 combines with J gene TRBJ1-5; D ambiguous. The CDR3 has 13 amino acids. Trimming pared 1 base from V and 7 bases from J, leaving 8 bases between. Germline V gene sequence: CDR1 SGHTA, CDR2 FQGNSA.

This chain links TRBV4-3 with TRBJ1-3; D possibly corresponds to TRBD1 (5 bases). The CDR3 totals 18 residues. Germline V gene data show CDR1 as LGHNA and CDR2 as YSLEER. Trimming left V 0 bases short and J 0 bases short, with 15 bases between. CDR3 in amino acids: CASSQDQPRGLSGNTIYF. DNA for the CDR3: TGCGCCAGCAGCCAAGATCAGCCAAGGGGCCTCTCTGGAAACACCATATATTTT.

V and J are TRBV19 and TRBJ2-3, with 9 bases matching TRBD2. The germline V gene has CDR1 LNHDA and CDR2 SQIVND (reference sequence). CDR3 length: 14 amino acids. With V trimmed by 5 bases and J by 4 bases, 4 bases remained unmatched. CDR3 region: CASSSREGADTQYF. CDR3 sequence (DNA): TGTGCCAGTAGTTCGCGGGAGGGCGCAGATACGCAGTATTTT. Full variable domain (outside the CDR3, taken from reference TRBV19 and TRBJ2-3): DGGITQSPKYLFRKEGQNVTLSCEQNLNHDAMYWYRQDPGQGLRLIYYSQIVNDFQKGDIAEGYSVSREKKESFPLTVTSAQKNPTAFYLCASSSREGADTQYFGPGTRLTVL.

This clone was counted once. The CDR3 loop is CASSLYPEETQYF. The CDR3 DNA reads as TGTGCCAGCAGCCTCTACCCAGAAGAGACCCAGTACTTC. The chain has TRBV7-2 and TRBJ2-5; D remains unclear. V was shortened by 5 bases and J by 3 bases, with 10 bases between the two germline ends. Germline V lookup: CDR1 SGHTA, CDR2 FQGNSA. The CDR3 loop spans 13 amino acids.

The chain has TRBV6-5 and TRBJ2-7; D gene ambiguous. V was cut by 3 bases and J by 0 bases, with 9 bases left in between. CDR1 is MNHEY, CDR2 SVGAGI, per germline. The CDR3 totals 14 residues. CDR3: CASSYTPNSYEQYF. CDR3 nucleotide sequence: TGTGCCAGCAGTTATACACCTAACTCCTACGAGCAGTACTTC.

The chain couples TRBV6-5 to TRBJ2-7; 7 bases match TRBD2. Germline loops: CDR1 MNHEY, CDR2 SVGAGI. This CDR3 region has 15 residues. V shed 0 bases, J shed 4 bases, and the junction held 6 bases outside the gene matches. The CDR3 protein is CASSYSRTGGYEQYF. The DNA of the CDR3 is TGTGCCAGCAGTTACTCCAGGACGGGAGGTTACGAGCAGTACTTC.

The chain joins TRBV7-9 to TRBJ1-2; 10 bases map to TRBD1. The CDR3 sequence is 15 residues long. In germline, CDR1 is SEHNR, CDR2 FQNEAQ (reference sequence). Trimming took 5 bases from V and 6 from J; bases not matched to a gene: 9. CDR3 sequence reads: CASSAAGTGANGYTF. CDR3 bases: TGTGCCAGCAGCGCCGCCGGGACAGGGGCAAATGGCTACACCTTC.

This clone was seen only a few times. The V and J genes are TRBV7-6 and TRBJ2-7; TRBD1 is a possible D gene (5 bases). The ends were cut back, 1 base at V and 4 bases at J, with 14 bases in the middle. This CDR3 is built from 15 residues. The germline CDR1 and CDR2 sequences are SGHVS and FNYEAQ. CDR3 coding DNA: TGTGCCAGCAGCTTAGATGACAGCAAGACTTACGAGCAGTACTTC. It is translated as CASSLDDSKTYEQYF.

This clone was picked up one time. The V gene is TRBV5-6, the J gene TRBJ1-2; no definite D call. The CDR3 is 13 residues long. V lost 4 bases to trimming and J lost 8 bases, with 15 bases between them. The germline gives CDR1 SGHDT, CDR2 YYEEEE. CDR3 residues: CASSRYSIEGYTF. DNA for the CDR3: TGTGCCAGCAGCCGCTACTCTATTGAGGGCTACACCTTC.

This rearrangement joins TRBV6-1 to TRBJ1-1; D remains ambiguous. The CDR3 consists of 13 residues. V was trimmed by 4 bases and J by 5 bases, leaving 11 bases between them. Germline CDR1 reads MNHNS; CDR2 reads SASEGT. CDR3 sequence: CASSVSGWTEAFF. The CDR3 DNA reads TGTGCCAGCAGTGTGTCGGGGTGGACTGAAGCTTTCTTT.

The rearrangement joins TRBV6-5 to TRBJ2-3; D is unclear. The CDR3 covers 15 residues. Germline V gene lookup returns CDR1 MNHEY and CDR2 SVGAGI. The germline V and J ends were trimmed by 2 bases and 0 bases, with 9 bases remaining between them. The CDR3 region is CASSYGWDSTDTQYF. The CDR3 DNA is TGTGCCAGCAGTTACGGGTGGGATAGCACAGATACGCAGTATTTT.

The J gene is TRBJ1-4, the V gene TRBV6-1, with D perhaps TRBD1 (5 bases). V was cut by 0 bases and J by 7 bases, with 12 bases left in between. Germline V gives CDR1 MNHNS, CDR2 SASEGT. CDR3 size: 15 residues. CDR3 in amino acids: CASSEAPGSREKLFF. The CDR3 coding sequence is TGTGCCAGCAGTGAAGCGCCAGGGTCACGTGAAAAACTGTTTTTT.

The chain recombines TRBV7-2 with TRBJ2-7, with TRBD2 matching 15 bases. The CDR3 is made up of 17 amino acids. CDR1 and CDR2 from the germline V gene are SGHTA and FQGNSA. After removal of 5 bases from V and 2 bases from J, the junction contained 7 bases not matched to a gene. CDR3 sequence: CASSLGTSGGFTYEQYF. Here the CDR3 DNA reads TGTGCCAGCAGCCTTGGGACTAGCGGGGGGTTCACCTACGAGCAGTACTTC.

This chain uses TRBV5-4 with TRBJ1-6; tentatively, D is TRBD1 (5 bases). The CDR3 is made up of 14 amino acids. CDR1 is SGHNT and CDR2 is YYREEE in the germline V gene (reference sequence). Trimming stripped 2 bases from V and 10 bases from J, with 13 bases between. The CDR3: CASSFPGWGSPLHF. The CDR3 nucleotides read TGTGCCAGCAGCTTTCCCGGTTGGGGCTCACCCCTCCACTTT.

The V call is TRBV5-4, the J call TRBJ1-1; D perhaps matches TRBD1 (6 bases). CDR3 length: 14 amino acids. Germline V CDR1 and CDR2: SGHNT, YYREEE (reference sequence). V shed 9 bases and J shed 0 bases, with 15 bases lying between them. DNA of the CDR3: TGTGCCATCTTTAAGGGGGGCTTGAACACTGAAGCTTTCTTT. This gives the protein CAIFKGGLNTEAFF.

The rearrangement links TRBV4-3 to TRBJ1-4; possibly TRBD1 for D (5 bases). The germline V gene encodes CDR1 LGHNA and CDR2 YSLEER. The CDR3 spans 17 residues. Trimming cost V 0 bases and J 4 bases, with 15 bases left between them. The CDR3 sequence: CASSQDQSTAFNEKLFF. CDR3 DNA sequence: TGCGCCAGCAGCCAAGATCAATCGACAGCTTTTAATGAAAAACTGTTTTTT.

The chain combines TRBV11-2 with TRBJ1-6; D is unclear. Germline lookup yields CDR1 SGHAT and CDR2 FQNNGV. V was clipped by 4 bases and J by 4 bases, with 14 bases between them. The CDR3 length is 16 residues. Written as DNA, the CDR3 is TGTGCCAGCAGCTCAACTTCCCGAGCATATAATTCACCCCTCCACTTT. Translation gives CASSSTSRAYNSPLHF.

This chain links TRBV11-2 with TRBJ2-6; D possibly corresponds to TRBD2 (7 bases). From germline, CDR1 is SGHAT and CDR2 FQNNGV. V lost 3 bases, J lost 2 bases, and 17 bases lay in between. The CDR3 consists of 18 residues. CDR3 protein: CASSFTGGGAPGANVLTF. Here the CDR3 DNA reads TGTGCCAGCAGCTTCACAGGAGGGGGGGCGCCTGGGGCCAACGTCCTGACTTTC.

The V call is TRBV5-1, the J call TRBJ2-3, with TRBD1 matching over 12 bases. The junction had 23 bases not matched to a gene; V was cut back by 4 bases and J by 5 bases. The CDR3 consists of 21 residues. The germline V gene encodes CDR1 SGHRS and CDR2 YFSETQ. In nucleotides, the CDR3 is TGCGCCAGCAGCCCCCGTTTGGATCCGGGACAGGGGGCGATTGACCGAGATACGCAGTATTTT. This sequence encodes CASSPRLDPGQGAIDRDTQYF. The full variable domain, in which reference TRBV5-1 and TRBJ2-3 provide the parts outside the CDR3, is KAGVTQTPRYLIKTRGQQVTLSCSPISGHRSVSWYQQTPGQGLQFLFEYFSETQRNKGNFPGRFSGRQFSNSRSEMNVSTLELGDSALYLCASSPRLDPGQGAIDRDTQYFGPGTRLTVL.

CDR3 sequence reads: CASSPRAGGGSDTQYF. DNA for the CDR3: TGTGCCAGCTCACCTCGAGCGGGAGGGGGCTCAGATACGCAGTATTTT. This chain uses TRBV18 with TRBJ2-3, with 10 bases fitting TRBD2. V shed 3 bases, J shed 4 bases, and the junction held 7 bases outside the gene matches. Germline CDR1 KGHSH, CDR2 LQKENI. This CDR3 region has 16 residues.

The chain recombines TRBV7-2 with TRBJ2-1, with 7 nucleotides matching TRBD1. Germline loops: CDR1 SGHTA, CDR2 FQGNSA. This CDR3 is built from 15 residues. V shed 4 bases, J shed 7 bases, and the junction held 10 bases outside the gene matches. CDR3 loop: CASSWTGRPENEQFF. The CDR3 DNA reads TGTGCCAGCAGCTGGACAGGTCGGCCGGAAAATGAGCAGTTCTTC.